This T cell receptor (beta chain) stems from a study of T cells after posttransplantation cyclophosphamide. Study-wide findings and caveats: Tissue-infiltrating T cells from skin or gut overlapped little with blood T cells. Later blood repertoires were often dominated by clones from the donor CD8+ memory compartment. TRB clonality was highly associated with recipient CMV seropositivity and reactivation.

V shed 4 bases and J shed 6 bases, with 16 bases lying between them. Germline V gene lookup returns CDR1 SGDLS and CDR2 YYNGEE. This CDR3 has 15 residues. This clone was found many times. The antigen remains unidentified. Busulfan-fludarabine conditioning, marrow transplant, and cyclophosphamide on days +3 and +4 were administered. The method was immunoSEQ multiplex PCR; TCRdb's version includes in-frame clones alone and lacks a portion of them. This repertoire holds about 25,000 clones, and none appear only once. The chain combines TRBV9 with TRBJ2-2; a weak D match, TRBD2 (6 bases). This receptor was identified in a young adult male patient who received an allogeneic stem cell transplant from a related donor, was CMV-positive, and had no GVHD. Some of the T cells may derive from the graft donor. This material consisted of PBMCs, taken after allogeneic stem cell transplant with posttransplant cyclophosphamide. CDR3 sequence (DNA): TGTGCCAGCAGCCCCCGGTCGGGAGCCCCCGGGGAGCTGTTTTTT. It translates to CASSPRSGAPGELFF.